This T cell receptor (beta chain) was sequenced for a study of blood T cell repertoires in COVID-19. Under the authors' procedure: For nucleated cells, counts were estimated from reference gene primer amplification. Profiled with immunoSEQ multiplex PCR; TCRdb holds only in-frame clones, not every one. V and J calls and clone size are as listed in that table; D and trimming were resolved from the DNA. The sample carries 250,000 to 350,000 clones, around 87% recorded once. The CDR3 is 15 residues long. The ends lost 5 bases at V and 6 bases at J; junction bases unmatched: 9. The germline V gene has CDR1 SGHAT and CDR2 FQDESV (reference sequence).

The sequence came from a woman aged 45-65 years who had recovered from COVID-19. The material sequenced was peripheral blood. The chain is built from TRBV11-1 and TRBJ2-7; 11 bases are a match to TRBD2. The CDR3 DNA reads TGTGCCAGCAGCCCTTTGACTAGCGGGACTGGCGAGCAGTACTTC. The encoded protein is CASSPLTSGTGEQYF. Looking up the rest from reference TRBV11-1 and TRBJ2-7 gives the full variable domain: EAEVAQSPRYKITEKSQAVAFWCDPISGHATLYWYRQILGQGPELLVQFQDESVVDDSQLPKDRFSAERLKGVDSTLKIQPAELGDSAMYLCASSPLTSGTGEQYFGPGTRLTVT.